This T cell receptor beta chain originates from a study of blood T cells in healthy people across ages. PCR was performed a second time for about 6 to 12 cycles using a sample-barcoded 5' primer and a J-beta primer mix. Using its own MiXCR run on the 5' RACE reads, TCRdb lists one record per CDR3 protein. The repertoire has about 560,000 distinct CDR3 sequences, about a quarter of them found once; the top ten carry 3% to 4%. This clonotype was counted a few times. A much more abundant neighbour one base away suggests this may be a read error. The CDR3 extends over 12 amino acids. CDR1 KGHSH and CDR2 LQKENI come from the germline V gene. In addition, the sample was reused for a study of T cells of mothers and their children.

The chain carries TRBV18 and TRBJ2-3; D is unclear. The better agreement between TRBJ1-5 and the DNA end casts doubt on the J call. The sequence was collected from a boy under 10 years old in good health. The source material was blood. The CDR3 DNA sequence: TGTGCCAGCTCACCGTCCCCGGATACGCAGCATTTT. The encoded protein is CASSPSPDTQHF.